The clone carrying this T cell receptor (beta chain) was observed many times. This sample was included in a study of human T cells and chemical hapten exposure. Time point specified: pre-sensitization, week 0. Regarding treatment: therapeutic diphenylcyclopropenone sensitization with weekly scalp DPC. The CDR3 is 14 amino acids. V lost 4 bases to trimming and J lost 1 base, with 10 bases between them. CDR1 is MNHEY, CDR2 SMNVEV, per germline (reference sequence). In the library, unique molecular identifiers were attached to individual cDNA molecules. From the RACE reads, TCRdb called clonotypes with MiXCR, one entry per CDR3 protein. The table shows 95,000 to 100,000 distinct CDR3 sequences, with about a tenth occurring only once.

Sequencing used whole blood, obtained in connection with sensitization to the hapten diphenylcyclopropenone (DPC). The chain joins TRBV27 to TRBJ2-5; D is possibly TRBD1 (5 bases). The origin of this receptor is a woman in her fifties or sixties with alopecia areata. Some clones in this sample may be carry-over from other donors' samples. The CDR3 protein is CASSSRDFQETQYF. The CDR3 DNA sequence: TGTGCCAGCAGTTCCAGGGATTTCCAAGAGACCCAGTACTTC.